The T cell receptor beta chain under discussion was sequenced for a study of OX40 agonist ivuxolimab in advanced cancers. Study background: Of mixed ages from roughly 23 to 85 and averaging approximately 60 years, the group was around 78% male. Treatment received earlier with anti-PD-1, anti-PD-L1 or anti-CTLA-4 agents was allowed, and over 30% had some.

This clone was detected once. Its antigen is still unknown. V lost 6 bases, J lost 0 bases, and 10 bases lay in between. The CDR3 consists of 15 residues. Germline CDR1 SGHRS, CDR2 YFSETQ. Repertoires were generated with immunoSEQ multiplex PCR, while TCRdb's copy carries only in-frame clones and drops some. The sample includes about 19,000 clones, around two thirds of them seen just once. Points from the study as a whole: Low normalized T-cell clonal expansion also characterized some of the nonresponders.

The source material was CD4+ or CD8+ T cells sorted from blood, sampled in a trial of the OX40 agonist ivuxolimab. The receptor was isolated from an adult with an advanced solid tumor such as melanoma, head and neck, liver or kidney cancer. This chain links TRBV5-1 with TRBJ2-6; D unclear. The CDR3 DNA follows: TGCGCCAGCACTGAGGACCTCTCTGGGGCCAACGTCCTGACTTTC. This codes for CASTEDLSGANVLTF.